A selection of T cell receptor beta chains follows, all from one sample in a study of shared clonotypes between healthy human individuals. Using immunoSEQ multiplex PCR, the repertoire was profiled, and TCRdb retains in-frame clones only, with some absent. This sample has approximately 2,200,000 clones; roughly 91% occur once, and the top ten carry more than 1.5%. The sample taken for sequencing was naive CD8+ T cells from PBMCs. These receptors were collected from a man younger than 35 in good health. Some clones in this sample may be carry-over from other donors' samples. Each CDR3 is given with its conserved first and last residue. D genes are given only for firm matches. The size of a clone is reported for some rows only, either as once, few or many, or as a class for expanded clones.

J,D,V,size,CDR3,DNA
TRBJ2-7,.,TRBV27,.,CASSLSPGSSYEQYF,TGTGCCAGCAGTTTATCTCCCGGGAGCTCCTACGAGCAGTACTTC
TRBJ2-2,TRBD1,TRBV5-4,once,CASSTGTGDHTGELFF,TGTGCCAGCAGCACCGGGACAGGGGACCACACCGGGGAGCTGTTTTTT
TRBJ2-7,TRBD2,TRBV29-1,.,CSGLAGGPFYEQYF,TGCAGCGGACTAGCGGGAGGGCCTTTCTACGAGCAGTACTTC
TRBJ2-1,.,TRBV10-3,.,CAIRSGTLGSDEQFF,TGTGCCATCAGGTCCGGGACCCTAGGCTCGGATGAGCAGTTCTTC
TRBJ1-1,.,TRBV19,.,CASSVPGDTEAFF,TGTGCCAGTAGTGTCCCAGGGGACACTGAAGCTTTCTTT
TRBJ1-1,.,TRBV19,.,CASSIWGRKNTEAFF,TGTGCCAGTAGTATTTGGGGGCGGAAGAACACTGAAGCTTTCTTT
TRBJ1-5,.,TRBV27,once,CASSPQGGNQPQHF,TGTGCCAGCAGTCCTCAGGGAGGGAATCAGCCCCAGCATTTT
TRBJ2-7,.,TRBV6-5,.,CASSLAPGGSYEQYF,TGTGCCAGCAGTTTAGCTCCCGGGGGCTCCTACGAGCAGTACTTC
TRBJ2-2,.,TRBV21-1,.,CASSNRVLVTGELFF,TGTGCCAGCAGCAATCGCGTTCTTGTTACCGGGGAGCTGTTTTTT
TRBJ1-1,.,TRBV9,few,CASSVGGDTEAFF,TGTGCCAGCAGCGTAGGAGGTGACACTGAAGCTTTCTTT
TRBJ2-7,TRBD2,TRBV28,.,CASSLLSGTAYEQYF,TGTGCCAGCAGTTTATTAAGCGGGACCGCCTACGAGCAGTACTTC
TRBJ2-7,TRBD2,TRBV11-2,.,CASSRLAVSSYEQYF,TGTGCCAGCAGCCGACTAGCGGTGAGCTCCTACGAGCAGTACTTC
TRBJ2-7,.,TRBV2,.,CASSDRVSYEQYF,TGTGCCAGCAGTGACAGGGTATCCTACGAGCAGTACTTC
TRBJ2-2,.,TRBV27,.,CASSHSGTKNTGELFF,TGTGCCAGCAGCCACTCCGGGACAAAGAACACCGGGGAGCTGTTTTTT
TRBJ2-2,.,TRBV27,.,CATAVGVGTGELFF,TGTGCCACAGCAGTTGGCGTAGGTACCGGGGAGCTGTTTTTT
TRBJ2-2,.,TRBV14,.,CASSQDTRAKNTGELFF,TGTGCCAGCAGCCAAGATACGAGGGCCAAGAACACCGGGGAGCTGTTTTTT
TRBJ1-2,.,TRBV30,few,CAWSVHGRIFYGYTF,TGTGCCTGGAGTGTACACGGACGGATCTTCTATGGCTACACCTTC
TRBJ1-2,.,TRBV2,.,CASTDSARYGYTF,TGTGCCAGCACCGACAGCGCCCGCTATGGCTACACCTTC
TRBJ2-5,.,TRBV9,.,CASSVGGAWETQYF,TGTGCCAGCAGCGTAGGGGGGGCTTGGGAGACCCAGTACTTC
TRBJ2-5,TRBD1,TRBV13,.,CASSESGTGFTRQETQYF,TGTGCCAGCAGCGAATCCGGGACAGGGTTCACCCGCCAAGAGACCCAGTACTTC
TRBJ1-2,TRBD1,TRBV9,.,CASSLPLTGGPGYTF,TGTGCCAGCAGCCTCCCCCTGACAGGGGGTCCTGGCTACACCTTC
TRBJ2-7,.,TRBV7-2,.,CASSLALEQYF,TGTGCCAGCAGCTTAGCCCTCGAGCAGTACTTC
TRBJ2-3,TRBD2,TRBV7-9,.,CASSLYGRRADTQYF,TGTGCCAGCAGCTTATACGGGAGGCGGGCAGATACGCAGTATTTT
TRBJ1-2,TRBD1,TRBV9,.,CASSPGTGDYGYTF,TGTGCCAGCAGCCCCGGGACAGGGGACTATGGCTACACCTTC
TRBJ2-5,TRBD2,TRBV7-9,.,CASRPTSGDQETQYF,TGTGCCAGCAGACCGACTAGCGGGGACCAAGAGACCCAGTACTTC
TRBJ2-5,.,TRBV28,once,CASTGSERYQETQYF,TGTGCCAGCACCGGTAGCGAACGATACCAAGAGACCCAGTACTTC
TRBJ2-5,.,TRBV10-3,.,CAISESISGWETQYF,TGTGCCATCAGTGAGTCGATCTCAGGCTGGGAGACCCAGTACTTC
TRBJ1-5,.,TRBV19,.,CASSITRGHGQPQHF,TGTGCCAGTAGTATTACTCGGGGACACGGGCAGCCCCAGCATTTT
TRBJ2-7,.,TRBV28,.,CASRKGTSYEQYF,TGTGCCAGCAGGAAAGGGACCTCCTACGAGCAGTACTTC
TRBJ2-7,TRBD2,TRBV7-9,.,CASSSHPGLAGHEQYF,TGTGCCAGCAGCTCCCATCCGGGACTAGCGGGACACGAGCAGTACTTC
TRBJ1-5,.,TRBV28,.,CASRTGYRGQPQHF,TGTGCCAGCAGAACCGGATACCGCGGTCAGCCCCAGCATTTT
TRBJ2-5,TRBD1,TRBV13,once,CASGTAQETQYF,TGTGCCAGCGGGACAGCTCAAGAGACCCAGTACTTC
TRBJ2-2,.,TRBV28,.,CASSLVGGDGELFF,TGTGCCAGCAGTTTGGTCGGGGGCGACGGGGAGCTGTTTTTT
TRBJ2-1,.,TRBV9,.,CASSVDSSYNEQFF,TGTGCCAGCAGCGTAGACTCATCCTACAATGAGCAGTTCTTC
TRBJ2-3,.,TRBV19,.,CASSIAHGHPTDTQYF,TGTGCCAGTAGTATAGCGCACGGACATCCCACAGATACGCAGTATTTT
TRBJ1-1,.,TRBV30,.,CAWSVSNTEAFF,TGTGCCTGGAGTGTGAGTAACACTGAAGCTTTCTTT